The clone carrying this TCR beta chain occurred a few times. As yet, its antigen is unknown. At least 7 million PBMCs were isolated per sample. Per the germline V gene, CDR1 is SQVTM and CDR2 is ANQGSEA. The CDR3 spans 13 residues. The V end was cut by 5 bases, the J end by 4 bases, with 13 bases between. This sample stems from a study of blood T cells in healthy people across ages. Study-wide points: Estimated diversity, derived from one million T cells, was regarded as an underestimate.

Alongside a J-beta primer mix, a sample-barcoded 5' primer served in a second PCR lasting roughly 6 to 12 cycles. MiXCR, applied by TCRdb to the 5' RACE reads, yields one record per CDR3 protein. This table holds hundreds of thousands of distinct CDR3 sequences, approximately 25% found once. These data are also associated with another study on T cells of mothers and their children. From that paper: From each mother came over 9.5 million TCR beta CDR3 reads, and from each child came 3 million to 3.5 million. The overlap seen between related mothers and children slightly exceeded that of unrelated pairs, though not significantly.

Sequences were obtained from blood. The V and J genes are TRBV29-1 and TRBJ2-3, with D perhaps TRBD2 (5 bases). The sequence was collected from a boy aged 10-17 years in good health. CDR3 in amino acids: CSVHEGAPDTQYF. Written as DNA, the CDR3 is TGCAGCGTTCATGAGGGAGCGCCAGATACGCAGTATTTT.